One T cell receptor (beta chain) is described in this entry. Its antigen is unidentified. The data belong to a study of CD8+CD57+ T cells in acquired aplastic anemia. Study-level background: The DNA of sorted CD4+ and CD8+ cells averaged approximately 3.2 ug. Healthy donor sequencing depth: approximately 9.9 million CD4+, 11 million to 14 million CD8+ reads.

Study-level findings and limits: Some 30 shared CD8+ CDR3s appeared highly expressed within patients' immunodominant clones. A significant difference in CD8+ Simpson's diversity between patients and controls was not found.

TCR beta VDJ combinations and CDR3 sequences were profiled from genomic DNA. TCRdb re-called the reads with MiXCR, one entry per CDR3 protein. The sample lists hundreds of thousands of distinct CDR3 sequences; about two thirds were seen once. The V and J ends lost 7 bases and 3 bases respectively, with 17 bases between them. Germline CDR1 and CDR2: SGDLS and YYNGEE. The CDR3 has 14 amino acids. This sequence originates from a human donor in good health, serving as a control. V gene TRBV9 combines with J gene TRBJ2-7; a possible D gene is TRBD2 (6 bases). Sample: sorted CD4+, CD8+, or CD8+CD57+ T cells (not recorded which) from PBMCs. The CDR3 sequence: CASHMQGLVYEQYF. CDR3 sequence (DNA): TGTGCCAGCCACATGCAGGGACTGGTCTACGAGCAGTACTTC.